Listed here are 32 T cell receptor beta chains from one sample, sequenced in a study of blood T cell repertoires in COVID-19. TCRdb's copy holds only in-frame clones and misses some; the assay was immunoSEQ multiplex PCR. The sample contains about 210,000 clones, approximately 80% of which appear only once. Sample: PBMCs or T cells enriched from blood (not recorded which). The receptors come from a man between 25 and 39 years old with acute COVID-19.

The chain uses TRBV5-6 and TRBJ1-4; D is possibly TRBD1 (6 bases). Trimming removed 2 bases from V and 7 bases from J, with 12 bases in between. The CDR3 length is 14 residues. In germline, CDR1 is SGHDT, CDR2 YYEEEE. CDR3 residues: CASSLLGAGEKLFF. Here the CDR3 DNA reads TGTGCCAGCAGCTTACTGGGGGCGGGTGAAAAACTGTTTTTT.

Turning to this clone: Other DNA sequences in the sample encode the same CDR3. The chain recombines TRBV5-1 with TRBJ1-2; TRBD1 aligns across 10 bases. The CDR3 consists of 14 residues. From germline, CDR1 is SGHRS and CDR2 YFSETQ. Trimming removed 0 bases from V and 5 bases from J; junction bases left unmatched: 1. For the CDR3, the DNA is TGCGCCAGCAGCTTGGGACAGGGGGCATATGGCTACACCTTC. Encoded protein: CASSLGQGAYGYTF. The full variable domain, its missing parts supplied by reference TRBV5-1 and TRBJ1-2, is KAGVTQTPRYLIKTRGQQVTLSCSPISGHRSVSWYQQTPGQGLQFLFEYFSETQRNKGNFPGRFSGRQFSNSRSEMNVSTLELGDSALYLCASSLGQGAYGYTFGSGTRLTVV.

V gene TRBV3-1 (or the pseudogene TRBV3-2) combines with J gene TRBJ2-1; 8 nucleotides line up with TRBD1. The CDR3 sequence is 13 residues long. Looked up from germline, CDR1 is LGHDT and CDR2 is YNNKEL (reference sequence). Trimming cost V 2 bases and J 11 bases; bases outside gene matches: 5. The CDR3 bases are TGTGCCAGCAGCCAACTTGGGACAGGCAAGCAGTTCTTC. It translates to CASSQLGTGKQFF.

The CDR3 loop is CASSPGQGPGNTIYF. CDR3 nucleotide sequence: TGTGCCAGCAGCCCAGGACAGGGGCCTGGAAACACCATATATTTT. The chain couples TRBV9 to TRBJ1-3; 9 bases align to TRBD1. The CDR3 is made up of 15 amino acids. The V and J ends lost 4 bases and 2 bases, in that order; junction bases with no gene match: 4. Germline lookup yields CDR1 SGDLS and CDR2 YYNGEE. Using reference TRBV9 and TRBJ1-3 for the parts outside the CDR3, the full variable domain is DSGVTQTPKHLITATGQRVTLRCSPRSGDLSVYWYQQSLDQGLQFLIQYYNGEERAKGNILERFSAQQFPDLHSELNLSSLELGDSALYFCASSPGQGPGNTIYFGEGSWLTVV.

The CDR3 DNA reads as TGCGCCAGCAGCTTGTCCTTGTCTAGCGGGGGCCAATTATACAATGAGCAGTTCTTC. Amino acid sequence: CASSLSLSSGGQLYNEQFF. The rearrangement joins TRBV5-1 to TRBJ2-1, with 10 bases identical to TRBD2. V shed 1 base and J 4 bases; nucleotides not matched to a gene: 14. The CDR3 has 19 amino acids. Germline-derived CDR1 and CDR2 are SGHRS and YFSETQ. The full variable domain, completed using reference TRBV5-1 and TRBJ2-1, is KAGVTQTPRYLIKTRGQQVTLSCSPISGHRSVSWYQQTPGQGLQFLFEYFSETQRNKGNFPGRFSGRQFSNSRSEMNVSTLELGDSALYLCASSLSLSSGGQLYNEQFFGPGTRLTVL.

This clone showed up just a few times. V gene TRBV2 combines with J gene TRBJ1-1; weak D call: TRBD1 (6 bases). This CDR3 spans 13 amino acids. V lost 5 bases and J lost 1, with 8 bases in between. The germline V gene encodes CDR1 SNHLY and CDR2 FYNNEI. The CDR3 DNA follows: TGTGCCAGCAGTTTCAGGGGGAACACTGAAGCTTTCTTT. The encoded protein is CASSFRGNTEAFF. The full variable domain, rest sourced from reference TRBV2 and TRBJ1-1, is EPEVTQTPSHQVTQMGQEVILRCVPISNHLYFYWYRQILGQKVEFLVSFYNNEISEKSEIFDDQFSVERPDGSNFTLKIRSTKLEDSAMYFCASSFRGNTEAFFGQGTRLTVV.

V is TRBV5-1 and J is TRBJ2-5; 8 bases fit TRBD2. In germline, CDR1 is SGHRS, CDR2 YFSETQ. The trim removed 4 bases at V and 5 bases at J, leaving 7 bases unmatched. The CDR3 is 14 amino acids. The CDR3 sequence is CASSRTRGDETQYF. DNA for the CDR3: TGCGCCAGCAGCCGGACGCGGGGGGACGAGACCCAGTACTTC.

The chain employs TRBV2 and TRBJ2-2; D is possibly TRBD2 (5 bases). The CDR3 spans 15 residues. Germline V gene lookup returns CDR1 SNHLY and CDR2 FYNNEI. V lost 6 bases and J 0 bases, leaving 11 bases between the germline ends. The CDR3: CASRREGANTGELFF. The CDR3 DNA sequence: TGTGCCAGCAGGAGAGAGGGCGCGAACACCGGGGAGCTGTTTTTT.

This chain uses TRBV19 with TRBJ2-4, with TRBD1 matching 7 bases. Germline CDR1 and CDR2: LNHDA and SQIVND (reference sequence). The length of the CDR3 is 15 residues. Trimming at V came to 3 bases and at J to 1 base, leaving 3 bases not matched to a gene. As DNA, the CDR3 is TGTGCCAGTAGTATTGGCAGGGGGGCCAAAAACATTCAGTACTTC. Amino acid sequence: CASSIGRGAKNIQYF. The full variable domain, with the rest looked up from reference TRBV19 and TRBJ2-4, is DGGITQSPKYLFRKEGQNVTLSCEQNLNHDAMYWYRQDPGQGLRLIYYSQIVNDFQKGDIAEGYSVSREKKESFPLTVTSAQKNPTAFYLCASSIGRGAKNIQYFGAGTRLSVL.

J is TRBJ2-5 and V is TRBV4-1; 13 bases align to TRBD2. Germline lookup yields CDR1 MGHRA and CDR2 YSYEKL. The CDR3 length is 18 residues. V dropped 1 base and J dropped 0; count of bases not matched to a gene: 5. The CDR3 DNA is TGCGCCAGCAGCCAAGCCGGGACTAGCGGGGCTTACCAAGAGACCCAGTACTTC. It specifies CASSQAGTSGAYQETQYF.

J is TRBJ2-7 and V is TRBV3-1 (or the pseudogene TRBV3-2); 10 positions match TRBD2. The length of the CDR3 is 18 residues. With V trimmed by 3 bases and J by 5 bases, 16 bases remained unmatched. Germline CDR1 LGHDT, CDR2 YNNKEL (reference sequence). CDR3 in DNA: TGTGCCAGCAGCCATTCGAGGTACGGACTAGCGGCTATTCACGAGCAGTACTTC. Protein: CASSHSRYGLAAIHEQYF.

This clone turned up a few times. The chain carries TRBV20-1 and TRBJ1-1; 7 positions match TRBD1. The V gene end was trimmed by 3 bases and the J gene end by 6 bases; junction bases not matched to a gene: 4. Germline loops: CDR1 DFQATT, CDR2 SNEGSKA (reference sequence). The CDR3 consists of 12 residues. The CDR3 coding sequence is TGCAGTGCTAGTGGGCAGGGGGCTGAAGCTTTCTTT. This encodes CSASGQGAEAFF.

The V and J genes are TRBV2 and TRBJ2-1; perhaps TRBD2 as D (6 bases). CDR1 and CDR2 from the germline V gene are SNHLY and FYNNEI. V was shortened by 5 bases and J by 7 bases, with 18 bases between the two germline ends. The CDR3 consists of 15 residues. The CDR3 DNA is TGTGCCAGCAGTCCGGGGTGGGGGGTTTTAAATGAGCAGTTCTTC. This encodes CASSPGWGVLNEQFF. The variable domain in full, with the rest retrieved from reference TRBV2 and TRBJ2-1, is EPEVTQTPSHQVTQMGQEVILRCVPISNHLYFYWYRQILGQKVEFLVSFYNNEISEKSEIFDDQFSVERPDGSNFTLKIRSTKLEDSAMYFCASSPGWGVLNEQFFGPGTRLTVL.

The chain couples TRBV11-2 to TRBJ1-1; 8 nucleotides line up with TRBD1. The CDR3 spans 15 residues. V shed 1 base and J 3 bases; nucleotides not matched to a gene: 4. Germline CDR1 and CDR2: SGHAT and FQNNGV. The chain's CDR3 is CASSLGTGRDTEAFF. CDR3 in DNA: TGTGCCAGCAGCTTAGGGACAGGGAGAGACACTGAAGCTTTCTTT.

In DNA, the CDR3 is TGTGCCAGCAGCCCGCGGGACAGGGGCCTGGAGGAAGCTTTCTTT. It specifies CASSPRDRGLEEAFF. This chain links TRBV9 with TRBJ1-1; 10 positions agree with TRBD1. This CDR3 spans 15 amino acids. V shed 4 bases, J shed 8 bases, and the junction held 11 bases outside the gene matches. Germline V gives CDR1 SGDLS, CDR2 YYNGEE.

The table lists this clone with a count of one. V gene TRBV7-9 combines with J gene TRBJ1-1; D may be TRBD1 (6 bases). Trimming took off 5 bases at V and 1 base at J, with 14 bases between the two ends. The CDR3 totals 15 residues. Germline values: CDR1 SEHNR, CDR2 FQNEAQ (reference sequence). The CDR3 region is CASSPHADRNTEAFF. The CDR3 DNA is TGTGCCAGCAGCCCCCACGCGGACAGGAACACTGAAGCTTTCTTT.

The rearrangement links TRBV2 to TRBJ1-1; weak D call: TRBD1 (6 bases). The CDR3 has 17 amino acids. Trimming took 7 bases from V and 3 from J, leaving 24 bases between them. Per germline, CDR1 SNHLY and CDR2 FYNNEI. The CDR3 spells CASTDRNRRPEDTEAFF. CDR3 coding DNA: TGTGCCAGCACCGACAGGAACAGGAGGCCGGAGGACACTGAAGCTTTCTTT.

This clone was counted between two and nine times. V gene TRBV4-1 combines with J gene TRBJ1-3; D is possibly TRBD1 (5 bases). In germline, CDR1 is MGHRA, CDR2 YSYEKL. V was shortened by 1 base and J by 4 bases, with 17 bases between the two germline ends. This CDR3 is 17 amino acids long. DNA of the CDR3: TGCGCCAGCAGCCAAGGTCCAAACGCAGGGAAGGGAAACACCATATATTTT. Protein sequence: CASSQGPNAGKGNTIYF.

The rearrangement uses TRBV20-1 and TRBJ2-2, with D hard to call. Germline V lookup: CDR1 DFQATT, CDR2 SNEGSKA (reference sequence). The CDR3 spans 11 residues. Trimming left V 4 bases short and J 6 bases short, with 6 bases between. The chain's CDR3 is CSAIQAGELFF. CDR3 nucleotides: TGCAGTGCTATACAAGCCGGGGAGCTGTTTTTT.

The chain recombines TRBV4-2 with TRBJ2-5; 14 nucleotides line up with TRBD2. With 1 base clipped from V and 6 bases from J, the junction kept 4 bases outside the gene matches. CDR3 length: 16 residues. Germline V CDR1 and CDR2: LGHNA, YNFKEQ. CDR3 sequence reads: CASSQVTSGGAKTQYF. DNA for the CDR3: TGTGCCAGCAGCCAAGTGACTAGCGGGGGGGCGAAGACCCAGTACTTC.

V is TRBV29-1 and J is TRBJ1-2; the match to TRBD1 covers 8 bases. CDR1 and CDR2 (germline): SQVTM, ANQGSEA. Unmatched junction bases numbered 7, after V lost 7 bases and J lost 6 bases. The CDR3 contains 12 residues. DNA for the CDR3: TGCAGCGCCGAGCCAGGGGGCGATGGCTACACCTTC. Its protein product is CSAEPGGDGYTF. Full variable domain (rest looked up from reference TRBV29-1 and TRBJ1-2): SAVISQKPSRDICQRGTSLTIQCQVDSQVTMMFWYRQQPGQSLTLIATANQGSEATYESGFVIDKFPISRPNLTFSTLTVSNMSPEDSSIYLCSAEPGGDGYTFGSGTRLTVV.

The gene calls are TRBV27 and TRBJ2-3; D is perhaps TRBD2 (6 bases). This CDR3 has 15 residues. V was pared by 5 bases and J by 3 bases, with 15 bases between. CDR1 and CDR2 (germline): MNHEY, SMNVEV (reference sequence). CDR3 coding DNA: TGTGCCAGCAGTCCCTTACCTCTAGCGACAGATACGCAGTATTTT. Translation: CASSPLPLATDTQYF.

The V call is TRBV19, the J call TRBJ1-1; D remains unclear. Germline loops: CDR1 LNHDA, CDR2 SQIVND (reference sequence). Trimming pared 1 base from V and 5 bases from J, leaving 11 bases between. CDR3 length equals 14 residues. The CDR3 is CASSIGPSGTEAFF. CDR3 bases: TGTGCCAGTAGTATAGGCCCGAGTGGTACTGAAGCTTTCTTT.

The J gene is TRBJ1-1, the V gene TRBV28, with D maybe TRBD1 (5 bases). Germline V gene data show CDR1 as MDHEN and CDR2 as SYDVKM. V lost 6 bases to trimming and J lost 5 bases, with 19 bases between them. The CDR3 has 15 residues. CDR3 loop: CASRFGGSVGTEAFF. CDR3 coding DNA: TGTGCCAGCAGGTTTGGGGGGTCGGTTGGGACTGAAGCTTTCTTT. The full variable domain, completed using reference TRBV28 and TRBJ1-1, is DVKVTQSSRYLVKRTGEKVFLECVQDMDHENMFWYRQDPGLGLRLIYFSYDVKMKEKGDIPEGYSVSREKKERFSLILESASTNQTSMYLCASRFGGSVGTEAFFGQGTRLTVV.

V is TRBV30 and J is TRBJ2-3, with 8 bases that match TRBD1. The CDR3 consists of 14 residues. Germline trimming cut 5 bases from V and 4 bases from J; bases unmatched to any gene: 8. The germline V gene encodes CDR1 GTSNPN and CDR2 SVGIG (reference sequence). The CDR3 here is CAWASGTGADTQYF. The CDR3 DNA is TGTGCCTGGGCTTCCGGGACAGGTGCAGATACGCAGTATTTT.

This clone was seen just once. This rearrangement joins TRBV6-5 to TRBJ1-6; D may be TRBD1 (5 bases). The CDR3 spans 15 residues. Trimming took off 2 bases at V and 7 bases at J, with 12 bases between the two ends. The germline V gene encodes CDR1 MNHEY and CDR2 SVGAGI. CDR3 coding DNA: TGTGCCAGCAGTTACGGCAGGGCCGGGAATTCACCCCTCCACTTT. Protein sequence: CASSYGRAGNSPLHF.

The rearrangement uses TRBV12-3 or TRBV12-4 and TRBJ1-1; the D is unclear. V dropped 3 bases and J dropped 5 bases, with 7 bases sitting between them. The CDR3 extends over 12 amino acids. CDR3 nucleotides: TGTGCCAGCAGTTTTCTCGGGACTGAAGCTTTCTTT. Amino acids: CASSFLGTEAFF.

The chain has TRBV5-4 and TRBJ2-2, with a weak D call TRBD2 (5 bases). The CDR3 has 15 amino acids. Germline lookup yields CDR1 SGHNT and CDR2 YYREEE (reference sequence). Trimming shortened V by 0 bases and J by 3 bases, and 9 bases separated the two germline ends. CDR3 in amino acids: CASSLEKRDTGELFF. The CDR3 DNA is TGTGCCAGCAGCTTGGAAAAGAGGGACACCGGGGAGCTGTTTTTT.

The CDR3 nucleotides read TGTGCCAGCAGCCCCGGGACTAGCGGGGAAGATACGCAGTATTTT. Protein product: CASSPGTSGEDTQYF. The chain employs TRBV7-7 and TRBJ2-3; 13 bases fit TRBD2. There are 15 residues in the CDR3. Losses at the gene ends were 5 bases for V and 5 bases for J; bases not matched to a gene: 4. Germline loops: CDR1 SSHAT, CDR2 FNYEAQ (reference sequence).

The CDR3 is CASSTYQGAPHYGYTF. The CDR3 DNA reads as TGTGCCAGTAGTACCTATCAGGGGGCGCCCCATTATGGCTACACCTTC. The V gene is TRBV19, the J gene TRBJ1-2; 8 bases match TRBD1. The V and J ends lost 4 bases and 5 bases, in that order; junction bases with no gene match: 12. This CDR3 contains 16 residues. Germline CDR1 LNHDA, CDR2 SQIVND (reference sequence).

The rearrangement uses TRBV2 and TRBJ1-5; no definite D call. CDR1 and CDR2 from the germline V gene are SNHLY and FYNNEI. This CDR3 spans 14 amino acids. The V end was cut by 7 bases, the J end by 1 base, with 11 bases between. CDR3 sequence: CASTLIQSNQPQHF. Here the CDR3 DNA reads TGTGCCAGCACCCTGATTCAGAGCAATCAGCCCCAGCATTTT.

The chain links TRBV7-2 to TRBJ1-2; 8 positions agree with TRBD1. V gave up 5 bases and J gave up 7 bases; unmatched junction bases: 12. Germline V CDR1 and CDR2: SGHTA, FQGNSA. This CDR3 is built from 15 residues. For the CDR3, the DNA is TGTGCCAGCAGCCAAATAGGACAGGGTACCCGTGGCTACACCTTC. The encoded protein is CASSQIGQGTRGYTF.